This T cell receptor beta chain was found in a study of blood T cells in healthy people across ages (dated by TCRdb to 2015 to 2017). Some background on the complete study: In model experiments, roughly one uniquely barcoded TCR beta cDNA molecule per two T cells was captured by template switching. The study analyzed two additional independent replicas of 1 million unique cDNA reads from the same blood draw for two donors, one aged 18 to 29 and one aged 80 or older. The study measured age-related changes in TCR beta repertoire diversity using deep sequencing normalized with unique cDNA molecular identifiers. The donors were divided into four age groups: young (average around 16 years), middle-aged (about 41), aged (approximately 62) and long-lived (approximately 74). To avoid experimental bias, donors of different ages were distributed randomly across sequencing lanes.

The 35 to 40 donors, aged 6 to 90 years, were systemically healthy Caucasian individuals from Russia. Each donor gave roughly 11 milliliters of peripheral blood, drawn into EDTA-treated Vacutainer tubes. PBMCs were isolated by Ficoll-Paque density-gradient centrifugation, with at least 6 million obtained per sample. Total RNA, at least 6 micrograms per sample, was extracted from PBMCs with Trizol reagent. Naive CD45RAhigh/CD27high T cell percentages were measured by flow cytometry on a PBMC aliquot from every donor. Library method: 5' RACE. The data were produced on an Illumina HiSeq 2500. The second PCR ran for roughly 7 to 11 cycles and used a J-beta primer mix along with a sample-barcoded 5' primer. A template-switch 5' adaptor carrying 12 random nucleotides introduced a unique molecular identifier onto each TCR beta cDNA molecule. Each sample yielded at least 2.5 million CDR3-containing paired-end reads. All of the RNA was converted into first-strand cDNA using the Mint cDNA synthesis kit, with a TRBC-specific oligonucleotide serving as the primer. After uracil-DNA glycosylase treatment, a first 18-cycle PCR used universal primers M1SS and BC2_uni_R on all cDNA. In the authors' own workflow: For normalization, 1 million high-quality reads were randomly selected from each sample, with every read carrying a distinct molecular identifier. Reads sharing molecular identifiers were discarded rather than binned into consensus sequences. MiTCR, run with a Q25 quality threshold and the strictest error-elimination algorithm, handled CDR3 identification, clonotype clustering and error correction. A nonparametric unseen species model using Euler transformation provided a lower-bound estimate of total TCR beta diversity. TCRdb trimmed the raw reads at Q25, called clones with MiXCR and kept productive beta chains. Rows matching on CDR3 protein sequence are summarized as one entry with the most common DNA and genes. TCRdb, not the authors, supplied the V and J calls. The sample table holds some 1,500,000 distinct CDR3 sequences, of which approximately 43% were seen once. The ten biggest clones cover 4% of the sample.

Study-wide findings and limitations: The CMV infection status of donors was not known, potentially confounding age-related changes in expanded clonotypes. Observed TCR beta diversity correlated strongly with the percentage of naive T cells measured by flow cytometry. Compared with the aged group, the long-lived group had more naive CD4+ T cells, fewer expanded clones and increased TCR diversity, suggesting age selection. As age increased, observed TCR beta diversity per million T cells dropped in a roughly linear way, and a significant reduction was already evident by age roughly 36. Bulk unsorted PBMC profiling prevented conclusive comparison of naive and antigen-experienced compartments. Estimates of total diversity based on one million sequenced T cells were regarded as lower bounds and as underestimates.

Note on this clonotype: No cognate antigen has been identified for it. No base quality information exists; no much larger clone differs at one position.

Measured from the cysteine to the phenylalanine, the CDR3 is 12 residues long. Only the CDR3 portion is preserved as DNA: 36 bases, with reading frame beginning at the first base. Taken from the germline V gene (reference sequence), the CDR1 and CDR2 loops are SEHNR and FQNEAQ. The sample consisted of blood. This clonotype originated in a woman in her late teens or twenties in good health. The chain joins TRBV7-9 to TRBJ2-4; a weak D assignment points to TRBD2 (6 bases agree). The J call could be wrong; TRBJ2-7 is a better fit for the DNA end. The CDR3 sequence is CAEAQLASEQYF. The DNA is as follows: TGTGCCGAAGCCCAACTAGCAAGCGAGCAGTACTTC.